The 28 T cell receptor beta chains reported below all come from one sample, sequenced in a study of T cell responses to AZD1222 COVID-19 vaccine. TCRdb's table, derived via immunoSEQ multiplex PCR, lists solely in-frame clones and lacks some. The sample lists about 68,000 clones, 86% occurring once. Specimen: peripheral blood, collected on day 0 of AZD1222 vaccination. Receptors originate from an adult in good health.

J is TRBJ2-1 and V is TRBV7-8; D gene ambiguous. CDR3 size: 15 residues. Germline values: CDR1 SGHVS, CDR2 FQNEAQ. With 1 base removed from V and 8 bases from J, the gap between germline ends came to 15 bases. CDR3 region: CASSLGLDSPHEQFF. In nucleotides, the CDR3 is TGTGCCAGCAGCTTAGGATTAGATAGCCCCCATGAGCAGTTCTTC.

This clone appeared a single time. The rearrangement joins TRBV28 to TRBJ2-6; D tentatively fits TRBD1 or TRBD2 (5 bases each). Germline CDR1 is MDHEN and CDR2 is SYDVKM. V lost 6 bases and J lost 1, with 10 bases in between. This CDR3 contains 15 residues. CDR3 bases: TGTGCCAGCAGCCCTGGGGGATCTGGGGCCAACGTCCTGACTTTC. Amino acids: CASSPGGSGANVLTF.

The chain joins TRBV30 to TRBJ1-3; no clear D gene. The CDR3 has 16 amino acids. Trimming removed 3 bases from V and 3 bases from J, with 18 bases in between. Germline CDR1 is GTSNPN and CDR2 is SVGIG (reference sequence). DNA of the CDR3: TGTGCCTGGAGCCCCCAATCATTAGAATATGGAAACACCATATATTTT. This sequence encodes CAWSPQSLEYGNTIYF.

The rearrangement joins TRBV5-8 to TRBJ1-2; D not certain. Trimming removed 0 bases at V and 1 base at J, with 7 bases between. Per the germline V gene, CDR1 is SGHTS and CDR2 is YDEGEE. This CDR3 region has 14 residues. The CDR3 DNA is TGTGCCAGCAGCTTGGTGTCACTTAACTATGGCTACACCTTC. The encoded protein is CASSLVSLNYGYTF.

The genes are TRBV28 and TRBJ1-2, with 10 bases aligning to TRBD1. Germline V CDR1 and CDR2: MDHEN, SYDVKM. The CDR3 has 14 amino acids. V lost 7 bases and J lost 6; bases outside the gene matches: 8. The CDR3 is CASIPGQGLDGYTF. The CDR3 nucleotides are TGTGCCAGCATTCCGGGACAGGGGCTGGATGGCTACACCTTC.

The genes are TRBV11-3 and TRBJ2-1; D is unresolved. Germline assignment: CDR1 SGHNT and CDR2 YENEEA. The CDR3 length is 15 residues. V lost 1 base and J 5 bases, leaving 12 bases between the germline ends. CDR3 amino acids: CASSLGTNVHNEQFF. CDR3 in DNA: TGTGCCAGCAGCTTAGGGACCAATGTCCACAATGAGCAGTTCTTC. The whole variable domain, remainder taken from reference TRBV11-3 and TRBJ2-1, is EAGVVQSPRYKIIEKKQPVAFWCNPISGHNTLYWYLQNLGQGPELLIRYENEEAVDDSQLPKDRFSAERLKGVDSTLKIQPAELGDSAVYLCASSLGTNVHNEQFFGPGTRLTVL.

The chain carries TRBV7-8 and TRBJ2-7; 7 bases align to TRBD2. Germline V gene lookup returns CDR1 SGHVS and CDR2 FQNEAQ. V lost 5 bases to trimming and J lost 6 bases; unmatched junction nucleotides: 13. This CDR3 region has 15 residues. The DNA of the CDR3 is TGTGCCAGCAGCCACGGGACTATCGGGGCTCGCGAGCAGTACTTC. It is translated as CASSHGTIGAREQYF. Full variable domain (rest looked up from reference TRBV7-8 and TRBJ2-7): GAGVSQSPRYKVAKRGQDVALRCDPISGHVSLFWYQQALGQGPEFLTYFQNEAQLDKSGLPSDRFFAERPEGSVSTLKIQRTQQEDSAVYLCASSHGTIGAREQYFGPGTRLTVT.

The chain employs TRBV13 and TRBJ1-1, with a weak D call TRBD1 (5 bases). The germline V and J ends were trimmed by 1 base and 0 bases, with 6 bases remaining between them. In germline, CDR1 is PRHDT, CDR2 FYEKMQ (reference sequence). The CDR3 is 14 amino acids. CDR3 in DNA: TGTGCCAGCAGCTTAGACAGGCTGAACACTGAAGCTTTCTTT. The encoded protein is CASSLDRLNTEAFF.

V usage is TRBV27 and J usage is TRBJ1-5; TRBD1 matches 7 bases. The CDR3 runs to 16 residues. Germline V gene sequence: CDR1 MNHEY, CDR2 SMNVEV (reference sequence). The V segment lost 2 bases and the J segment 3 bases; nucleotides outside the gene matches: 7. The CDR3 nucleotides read TGTGCCAGCAGTTTAAAGAGGGGGCTTCCCAATCAGCCCCAGCATTTT. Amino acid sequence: CASSLKRGLPNQPQHF.

CDR3 DNA: TGTGCCAGCAGCTTAATGGGAGGGGGAGGCGGCTACACCTTC. Protein product: CASSLMGGGGGYTF. The V call is TRBV7-9, the J call TRBJ1-2; TRBD1 might be the D (6 bases). The CDR3 runs to 14 residues. Germline values: CDR1 SEHNR, CDR2 FQNEAQ (reference sequence). The ends were cut back, 2 bases at V and 8 bases at J, with 15 bases in the middle.

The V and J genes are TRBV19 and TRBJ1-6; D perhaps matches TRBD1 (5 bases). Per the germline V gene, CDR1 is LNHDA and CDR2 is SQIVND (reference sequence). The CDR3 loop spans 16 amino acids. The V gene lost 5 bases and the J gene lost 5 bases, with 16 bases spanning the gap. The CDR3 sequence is CASSPLRQTDNSPLHF. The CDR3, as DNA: TGTGCCAGTAGTCCGCTTCGACAGACCGATAATTCACCCCTCCACTTT.

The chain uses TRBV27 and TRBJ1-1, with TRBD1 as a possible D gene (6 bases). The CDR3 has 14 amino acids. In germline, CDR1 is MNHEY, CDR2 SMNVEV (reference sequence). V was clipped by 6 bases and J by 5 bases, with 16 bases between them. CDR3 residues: CASRMQGPGTEAFF. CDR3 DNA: TGTGCCAGCAGAATGCAGGGGCCGGGGACTGAAGCTTTCTTT.

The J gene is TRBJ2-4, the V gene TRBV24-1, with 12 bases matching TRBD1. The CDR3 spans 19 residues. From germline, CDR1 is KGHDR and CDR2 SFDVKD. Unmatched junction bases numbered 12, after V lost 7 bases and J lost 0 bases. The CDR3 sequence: CATRGFRDRGRKAKNIQYF. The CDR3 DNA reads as TGTGCCACCAGGGGTTTCCGGGACAGGGGGCGAAAAGCCAAAAACATTCAGTACTTC.

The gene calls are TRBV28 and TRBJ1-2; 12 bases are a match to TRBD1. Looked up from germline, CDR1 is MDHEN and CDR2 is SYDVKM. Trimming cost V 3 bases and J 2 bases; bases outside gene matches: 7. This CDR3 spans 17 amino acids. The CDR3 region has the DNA TGTGCCAGCAGTTTTTCGGGACAGGGGGCTCCCAACTATGGCTACACCTTC. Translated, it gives CASSFSGQGAPNYGYTF.

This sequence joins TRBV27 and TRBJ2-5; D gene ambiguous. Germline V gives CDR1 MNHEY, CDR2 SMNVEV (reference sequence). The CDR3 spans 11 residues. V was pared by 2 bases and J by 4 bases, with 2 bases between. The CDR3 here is CASSLRETQYF. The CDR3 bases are TGTGCCAGCAGTTTAAGAGAGACCCAGTACTTC.

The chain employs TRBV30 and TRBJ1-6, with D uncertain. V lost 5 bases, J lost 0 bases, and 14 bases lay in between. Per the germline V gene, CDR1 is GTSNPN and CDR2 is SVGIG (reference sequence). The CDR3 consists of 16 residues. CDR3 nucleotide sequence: TGTGCCTGGGGAGGTGGAGGGAGCTCCTATAATTCACCCCTCCACTTT. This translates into CAWGGGGSSYNSPLHF.

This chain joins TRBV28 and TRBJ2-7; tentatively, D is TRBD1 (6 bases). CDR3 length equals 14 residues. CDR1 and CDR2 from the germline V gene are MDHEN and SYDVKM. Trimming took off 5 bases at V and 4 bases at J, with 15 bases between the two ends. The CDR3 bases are TGTGCCAGCAGTCCCCGACAGGTTCGGTACGAGCAGTACTTC. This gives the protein CASSPRQVRYEQYF.

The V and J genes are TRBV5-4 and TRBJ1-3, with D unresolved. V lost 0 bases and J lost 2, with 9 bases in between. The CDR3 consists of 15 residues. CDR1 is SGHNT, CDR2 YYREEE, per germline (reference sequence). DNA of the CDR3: TGTGCCAGCAGCTTGGGACGGGAACCTGGAAACACCATATATTTT. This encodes CASSLGREPGNTIYF. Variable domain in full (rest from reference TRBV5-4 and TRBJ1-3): ETGVTQSPTHLIKTRGQQVTLRCSSQSGHNTVSWYQQALGQGPQFIFQYYREEENGRGNFPPRFSGLQFPNYSSELNVNALELDDSALYLCASSLGREPGNTIYFGEGSWLTVV.

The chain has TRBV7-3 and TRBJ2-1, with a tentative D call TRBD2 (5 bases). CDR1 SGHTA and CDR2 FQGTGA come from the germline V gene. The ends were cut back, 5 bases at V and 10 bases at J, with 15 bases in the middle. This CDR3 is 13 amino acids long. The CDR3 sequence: CASSPMWEPEQFF. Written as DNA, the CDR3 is TGTGCCAGCAGCCCGATGTGGGAGCCCGAGCAGTTCTTC.

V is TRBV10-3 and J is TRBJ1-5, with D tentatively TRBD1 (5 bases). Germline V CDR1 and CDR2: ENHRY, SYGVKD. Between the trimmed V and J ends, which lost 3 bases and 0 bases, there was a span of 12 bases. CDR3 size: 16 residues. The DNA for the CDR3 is TGTGCCATCAGTGAAGGTACGGGGGGTAGCAATCAGCCCCAGCATTTT. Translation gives CAISEGTGGSNQPQHF.

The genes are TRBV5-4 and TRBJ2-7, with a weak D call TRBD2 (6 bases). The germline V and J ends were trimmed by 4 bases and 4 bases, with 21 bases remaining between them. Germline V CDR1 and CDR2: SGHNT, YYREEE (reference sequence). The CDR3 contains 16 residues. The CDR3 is CASSPDLEGGGYEQYF. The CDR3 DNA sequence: TGTGCCAGCAGCCCGGACTTGGAGGGAGGAGGATACGAGCAGTACTTC.

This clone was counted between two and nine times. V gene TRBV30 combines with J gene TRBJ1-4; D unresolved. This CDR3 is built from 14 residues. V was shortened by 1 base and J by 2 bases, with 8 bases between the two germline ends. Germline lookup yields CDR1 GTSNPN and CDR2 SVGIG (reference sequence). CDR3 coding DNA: TGTGCCTGGAGTGGCGCCGGTACTAATGAAAAACTGTTTTTT. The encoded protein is CAWSGAGTNEKLFF. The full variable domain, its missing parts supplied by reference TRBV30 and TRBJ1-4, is SQTIHQWPATLVQPVGSPLSLECTVEGTSNPNLYWYRQAAGRGLQLLFYSVGIGQISSEVPQNLSASRPQDRQFILSSKKLLLSDSGFYLCAWSGAGTNEKLFFGSGTQLSVL.

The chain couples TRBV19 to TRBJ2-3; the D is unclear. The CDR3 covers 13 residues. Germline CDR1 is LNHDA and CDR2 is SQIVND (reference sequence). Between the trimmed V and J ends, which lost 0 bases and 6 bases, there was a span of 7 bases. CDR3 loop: CASSIEVADTQYF. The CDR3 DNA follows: TGTGCCAGTAGTATAGAGGTGGCGGATACGCAGTATTTT.

DNA of the CDR3: TGTGCCAGCAGCATAACGGGGGAGAACGAGCAGTACTTC. It translates to CASSITGENEQYF. The chain joins TRBV7-2 to TRBJ2-7; D possibly corresponds to TRBD2 (6 bases). Germline CDR1 and CDR2: SGHTA and FQGNSA. V was clipped by 5 bases and J by 5 bases, with 13 bases between them. This CDR3 contains 13 residues.

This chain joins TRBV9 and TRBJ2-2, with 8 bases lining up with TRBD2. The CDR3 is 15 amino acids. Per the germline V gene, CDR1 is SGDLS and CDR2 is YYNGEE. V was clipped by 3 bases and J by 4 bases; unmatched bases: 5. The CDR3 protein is CASSASGSSTGELFF. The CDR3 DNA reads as TGTGCCAGCAGCGCAAGCGGGAGCAGCACCGGGGAGCTGTTTTTT.

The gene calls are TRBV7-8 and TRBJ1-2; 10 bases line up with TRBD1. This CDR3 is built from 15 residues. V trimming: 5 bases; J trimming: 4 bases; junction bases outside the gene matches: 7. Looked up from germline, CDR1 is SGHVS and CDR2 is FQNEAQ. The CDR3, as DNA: TGTGCCAGCAGCCAGAGTCGGGACAGGGGCTATGGCTACACCTTC. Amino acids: CASSQSRDRGYGYTF.

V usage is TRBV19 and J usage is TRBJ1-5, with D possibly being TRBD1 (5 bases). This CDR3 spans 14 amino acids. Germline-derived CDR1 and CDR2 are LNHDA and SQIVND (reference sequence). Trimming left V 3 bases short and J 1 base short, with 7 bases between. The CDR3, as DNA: TGTGCCAGTAGTATGAGACAGAGCAATCAGCCCCAGCATTTT. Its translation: CASSMRQSNQPQHF.

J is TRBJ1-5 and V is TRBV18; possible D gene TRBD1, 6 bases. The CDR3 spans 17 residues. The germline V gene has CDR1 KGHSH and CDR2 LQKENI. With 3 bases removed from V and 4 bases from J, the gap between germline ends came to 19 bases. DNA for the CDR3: TGTGCCAGCTCACCGGACAGAGCCGACCCCGCAAATCAGCCCCAGCATTTT. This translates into CASSPDRADPANQPQHF.